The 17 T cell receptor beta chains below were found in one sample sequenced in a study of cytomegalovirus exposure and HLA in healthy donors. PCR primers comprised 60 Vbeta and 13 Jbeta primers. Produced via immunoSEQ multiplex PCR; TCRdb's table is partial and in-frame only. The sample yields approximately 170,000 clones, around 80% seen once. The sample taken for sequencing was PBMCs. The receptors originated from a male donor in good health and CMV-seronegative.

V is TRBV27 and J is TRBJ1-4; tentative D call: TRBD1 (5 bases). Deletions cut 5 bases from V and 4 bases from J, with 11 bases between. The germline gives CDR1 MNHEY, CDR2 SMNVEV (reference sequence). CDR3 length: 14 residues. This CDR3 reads CASSPRVINEKLFF. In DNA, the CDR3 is TGTGCCAGCAGTCCCAGGGTGATTAATGAAAAACTGTTTTTT.

The DNA for the CDR3 is TGTGCCAGCAGTTCCCCGTCAGCCGGGTCGTTTAACTATGGCTACACCTTC. This codes for CASSSPSAGSFNYGYTF. The rearrangement joins TRBV28 to TRBJ1-2; D is uncertain. Deletions cut 4 bases from V and 1 base from J, with 19 bases between. The germline gives CDR1 MDHEN, CDR2 SYDVKM. CDR3 length equals 17 residues.

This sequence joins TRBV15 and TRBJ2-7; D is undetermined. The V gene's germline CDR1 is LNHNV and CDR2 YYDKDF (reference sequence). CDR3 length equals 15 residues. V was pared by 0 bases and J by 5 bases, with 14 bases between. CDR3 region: CATSRDPTVRNEQYF. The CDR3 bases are TGTGCCACCAGCAGAGATCCCACAGTTAGGAACGAGCAGTACTTC.

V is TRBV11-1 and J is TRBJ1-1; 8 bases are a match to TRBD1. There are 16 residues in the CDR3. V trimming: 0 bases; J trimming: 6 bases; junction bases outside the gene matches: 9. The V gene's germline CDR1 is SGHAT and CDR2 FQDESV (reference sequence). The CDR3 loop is CASSLAPGGEGAEAFF. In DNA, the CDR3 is TGTGCCAGCAGCTTAGCTCCAGGGGGCGAGGGCGCTGAAGCTTTCTTT.

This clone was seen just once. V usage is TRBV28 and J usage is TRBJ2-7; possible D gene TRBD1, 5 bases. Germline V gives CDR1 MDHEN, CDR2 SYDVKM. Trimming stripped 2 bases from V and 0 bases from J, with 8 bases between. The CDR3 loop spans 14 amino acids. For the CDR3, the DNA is TGTGCCAGCAGTTTACAGGGTGGCTCCTACGAGCAGTACTTC. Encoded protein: CASSLQGGSYEQYF.

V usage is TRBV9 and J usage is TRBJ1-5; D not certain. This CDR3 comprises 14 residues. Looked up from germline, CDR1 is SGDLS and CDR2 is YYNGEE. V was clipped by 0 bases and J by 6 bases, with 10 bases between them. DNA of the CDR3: TGTGCCAGCAGCGTAGAAACAGCTGGTCAGCCCCAGCATTTT. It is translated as CASSVETAGQPQHF.

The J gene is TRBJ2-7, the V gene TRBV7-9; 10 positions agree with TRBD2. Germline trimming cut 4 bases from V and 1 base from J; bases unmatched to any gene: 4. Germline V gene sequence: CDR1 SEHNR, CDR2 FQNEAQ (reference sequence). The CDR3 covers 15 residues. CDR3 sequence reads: CASSSRTSGSYEQYF. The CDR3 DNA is TGTGCCAGCAGCTCCCGGACTAGCGGATCCTACGAGCAGTACTTC. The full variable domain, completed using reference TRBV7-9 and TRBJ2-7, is DTGVSQNPRHKITKRGQNVTFRCDPISEHNRLYWYRQTLGQGPEFLTYFQNEAQLEKSRLLSDRFSAERPKGSFSTLEIQRTEQGDSAMYLCASSSRTSGSYEQYFGPGTRLTVT.

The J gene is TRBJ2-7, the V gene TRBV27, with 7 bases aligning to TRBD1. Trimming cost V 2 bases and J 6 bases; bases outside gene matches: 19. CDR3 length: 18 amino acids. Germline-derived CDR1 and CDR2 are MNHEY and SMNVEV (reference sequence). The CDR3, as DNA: TGTGCCAGCAGTTTAAAGGCCCTTTGGACAGGCCGAAGCGGCGAGCAGTACTTC. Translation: CASSLKALWTGRSGEQYF.

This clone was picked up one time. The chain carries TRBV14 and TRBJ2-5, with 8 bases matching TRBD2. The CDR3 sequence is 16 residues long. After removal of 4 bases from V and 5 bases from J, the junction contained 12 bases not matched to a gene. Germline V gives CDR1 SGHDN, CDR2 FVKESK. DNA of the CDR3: TGTGCCAGCAGCCCGGCTTGGAGCGGGAGAGGTGAGACCCAGTACTTC. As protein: CASSPAWSGRGETQYF.

CDR3 bases: TGCGCCAGCAGCCTAACCGGGACTAGCGGGACACACACAGATACGCAGTATTTT. Encoded protein: CASSLTGTSGTHTDTQYF. The rearrangement joins TRBV4-1 to TRBJ2-3, with 13 bases matching TRBD2. CDR3 size: 18 residues. CDR1 and CDR2 (germline): MGHRA, YSYEKL. V gave up 4 bases and J gave up 2 bases; unmatched junction bases: 9.

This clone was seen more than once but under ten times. The chain's CDR3 is CASRPNRGTDTQYF. CDR3 DNA: TGTGCCAGCAGACCCAACAGGGGCACAGATACGCAGTATTTT. V and J are TRBV7-8 and TRBJ2-3; possibly TRBD1 for D (6 bases). With 6 bases removed from V and 1 base from J, the gap between germline ends came to 11 bases. This CDR3 contains 14 residues. Germline CDR1 and CDR2: SGHVS and FQNEAQ.

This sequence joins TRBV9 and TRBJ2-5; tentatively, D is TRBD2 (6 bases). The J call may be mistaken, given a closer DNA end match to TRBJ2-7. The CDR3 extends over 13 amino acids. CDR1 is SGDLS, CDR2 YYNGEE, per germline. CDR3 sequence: CASSPVAGNEQYF. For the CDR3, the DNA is TGTGCCAGCAGCCCCGTTGCGGGAAACGAGCAGTACTTC.

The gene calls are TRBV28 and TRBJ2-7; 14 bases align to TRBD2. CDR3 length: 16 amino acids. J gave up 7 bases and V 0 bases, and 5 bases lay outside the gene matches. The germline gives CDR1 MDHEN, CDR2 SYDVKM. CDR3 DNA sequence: TGTGCCAGCAGTTTATGGGGGACTAGCGGGAGAGATGAGCAGTACTTC. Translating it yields CASSLWGTSGRDEQYF.

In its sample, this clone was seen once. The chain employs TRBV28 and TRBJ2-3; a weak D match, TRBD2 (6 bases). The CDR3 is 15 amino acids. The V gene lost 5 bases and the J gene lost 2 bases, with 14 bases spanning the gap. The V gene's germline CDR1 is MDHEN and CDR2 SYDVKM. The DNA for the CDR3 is TGTGCCAGCAGTGCGCTCGCGGGGTCCACAGATACGCAGTATTTT. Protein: CASSALAGSTDTQYF.

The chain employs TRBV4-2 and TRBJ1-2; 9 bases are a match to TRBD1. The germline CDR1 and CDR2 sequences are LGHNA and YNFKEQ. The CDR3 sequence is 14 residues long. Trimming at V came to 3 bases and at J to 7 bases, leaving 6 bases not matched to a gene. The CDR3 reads CASSQAGQGFGYTF. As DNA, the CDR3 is TGTGCCAGCAGCCAGGCGGGACAGGGTTTTGGCTACACCTTC.

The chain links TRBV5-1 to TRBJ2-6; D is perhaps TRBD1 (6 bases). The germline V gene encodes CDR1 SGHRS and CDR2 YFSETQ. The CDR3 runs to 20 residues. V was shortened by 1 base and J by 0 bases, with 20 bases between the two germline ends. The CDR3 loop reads CASSLNPVSRGISGANVLTF. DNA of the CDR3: TGCGCCAGCAGCTTGAATCCTGTTTCCAGGGGAATCTCTGGGGCCAACGTCCTGACTTTC. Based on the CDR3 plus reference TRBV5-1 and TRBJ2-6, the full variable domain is KAGVTQTPRYLIKTRGQQVTLSCSPISGHRSVSWYQQTPGQGLQFLFEYFSETQRNKGNFPGRFSGRQFSNSRSEMNVSTLELGDSALYLCASSLNPVSRGISGANVLTFGAGSRLTVL.

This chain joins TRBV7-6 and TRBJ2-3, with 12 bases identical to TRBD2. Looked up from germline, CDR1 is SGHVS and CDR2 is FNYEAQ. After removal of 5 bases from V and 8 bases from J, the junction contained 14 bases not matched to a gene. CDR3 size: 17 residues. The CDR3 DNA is TGTGCCAGCAGCCAACCGACTAGCGGGGGCCCCCGCGGTACGCAGTATTTT. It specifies CASSQPTSGGPRGTQYF.